A single sample gave rise to the 7 T cell receptor beta chains below, sequenced in a study of blood T cell repertoires in COVID-19. This table comes from immunoSEQ multiplex PCR, and its TCRdb copy is limited to in-frame clones, with some not included. The table shows about 310,000 clones, with roughly nine tenths occurring only once. The sample taken for sequencing was PBMCs or T cells enriched from blood (not recorded which). The source is a woman aged 25 to 39 who had recovered from COVID-19.

J is TRBJ2-7 and V is TRBV4-2, with D perhaps TRBD2 (7 bases). Trimming stripped 4 bases from V and 1 base from J, with 17 bases between. Germline assignment: CDR1 LGHNA and CDR2 YNFKEQ. The CDR3 covers 16 residues. CDR3 sequence reads: CASSPIGGGSSYEQYF. CDR3 DNA: TGTGCCAGCAGCCCCATCGGGGGCGGGAGTTCCTACGAGCAGTACTTC.

The genes are TRBV30 and TRBJ1-1; D not resolved. Germline V CDR1 and CDR2: GTSNPN, SVGIG (reference sequence). Trimming left V 0 bases short and J 5 bases short, with 10 bases between. The CDR3 has 13 residues. The CDR3 is CAWSVQAGTEAFF. CDR3 DNA sequence: TGTGCCTGGAGTGTGCAGGCGGGAACTGAAGCTTTCTTT.

The J gene is TRBJ2-7, the V gene TRBV6-6; the match to TRBD2 covers 13 bases. The CDR3 has 16 amino acids. Germline trimming cut 6 bases from V and 3 bases from J; bases unmatched to any gene: 8. Germline values: CDR1 MNHNY, CDR2 SVGAGI (reference sequence). CDR3 sequence (DNA): TGTGCCAGCAGGCGATCCGGGACTAGCGGGAACTACGAGCAGTACTTC. Amino acid sequence: CASRRSGTSGNYEQYF.

This chain joins TRBV2 and TRBJ2-1; TRBD2 aligns across 16 bases. The CDR3 length is 17 residues. V was pared by 3 bases and J by 8 bases, with 7 bases of the junction left unmatched. The germline V gene encodes CDR1 SNHLY and CDR2 FYNNEI. The CDR3 bases are TGTGCCAGCAGTGAGGGACTAGCGGGAGGGTCAAGGGATGAGCAGTTCTTC. It translates to CASSEGLAGGSRDEQFF.

CDR3 nucleotide sequence: TGTGCCAGCACCGCAACAGGGGGCCCCAATCAGCCCCAGCATTTT. Translation: CASTATGGPNQPQHF. The rearrangement joins TRBV28 to TRBJ1-5; 9 bases match TRBD1. V was clipped by 7 bases and J by 3 bases; unmatched bases: 7. The germline V gene has CDR1 MDHEN and CDR2 SYDVKM. The length of the CDR3 is 15 residues.

J is TRBJ1-1 and V is TRBV5-6, with D tentatively TRBD1 (5 bases). Germline V gene sequence: CDR1 SGHDT, CDR2 YYEEEE. Trimming removed 1 base from V and 3 bases from J, with 13 bases in between. The CDR3 covers 15 residues. The CDR3 sequence is CASSLPWPGDTEAFF. The CDR3 DNA reads as TGTGCCAGCAGCTTGCCGTGGCCGGGGGACACTGAAGCTTTCTTT.

The V call is TRBV19, the J call TRBJ2-1, with D perhaps TRBD2 (6 bases). This CDR3 spans 15 amino acids. Trimming removed 6 bases at V and 7 bases at J, with 19 bases between. The germline V gene has CDR1 LNHDA and CDR2 SQIVND (reference sequence). CDR3 in amino acids: CASRVPAGRSNEQFF. CDR3 nucleotide sequence: TGTGCCAGTAGAGTCCCGGCGGGAAGGAGTAATGAGCAGTTCTTC.